This T cell receptor beta chain was found in a study of cytomegalovirus exposure and HLA in healthy donors. Study outcomes and limitations: Reportedly, a later analysis found an Asian-associated ancestry cluster had fewer N-insertions than the approximately 700-donor mean. Productive status was seen about 90% or about 30% of the time for most TCR beta V segments in an earlier analysis. Accurate prediction of HLA-A and HLA-B alleles (for most subjects) was reportedly achieved from TCR beta sequences. TRBV6-2, TRBV6-3 and other indistinguishable V segments were excluded.

The PCR ran on 60 Vbeta and 13 Jbeta primers. Measured with immunoSEQ multiplex PCR; TCRdb has only the in-frame clones, and not every one. Among about 91,000 clones, roughly nine tenths were seen once, and the ten largest hold over 8.5%. V shed 0 bases and J shed 5 bases, with 17 bases lying between them. This CDR3 comprises 16 residues. CDR1 and CDR2 from the germline V gene are SGHRS and YFSETQ. In regard to this clone: Its antigen is not identified.

The TCR originated in a man aged 25-40 years in good health and CMV-seropositive. The chain recombines TRBV5-1 with TRBJ2-5, with D possibly being TRBD2 (7 bases). Source material: PBMCs. CDR3 protein: CASSLADDGRGETQYF. The CDR3 DNA follows: TGCGCCAGCAGCTTGGCCGACGATGGGAGGGGGGAGACCCAGTACTTC.